This T cell receptor (beta chain) is drawn from a study of PD-1 blockade in classical Hodgkin lymphoma. To note about this clone: One end of the junction fails to match germline, which may point to a read error.

Every patient experienced relapse after autologous stem cell transplantation, and brentuximab vedotin exposure varied. The table came from immunoSEQ multiplex PCR; TCRdb's copy has only in-frame clones and leaves some out. The table includes about 23,000 clones, approximately 74% detected once. The specimen was peripheral blood mononuclear cells (PBMCs), collected at baseline. The origin of this receptor is a human donor with classical Hodgkin lymphoma.

CDR3 sequence: CASSLGTKTTESF. For the CDR3, the DNA is TGTGCCAGCAGCTTAGGGACAAAAACGACAGAGTCTTTC. The rearrangement links TRBV7-2 to TRBJ2-6, with D possibly matching TRBD1 (5 bases). The germline V gene has CDR1 SGHTA and CDR2 FQGNSA. This CDR3 has 13 amino acids.